These 10 T cell receptor beta chains were all obtained from the same sample, sequenced in a study of OX40 agonist ivuxolimab in advanced cancers. Data came from immunoSEQ multiplex PCR; TCRdb stores just in-frame clones and leaves some out. The sample lists fewer than 40,000 clones, approximately 89% occurring once. The sample was CD4+ or CD8+ T cells sorted from blood, taken in a trial of the OX40 agonist ivuxolimab. These receptors were obtained from an adult with an advanced solid tumor such as melanoma, head and neck, liver or kidney cancer.

This chain uses TRBV11-3 with TRBJ2-1; tentatively, D is TRBD1 or TRBD2 (5 bases each). From germline, CDR1 is SGHNT and CDR2 YENEEA. The length of the CDR3 is 16 residues. Trimming removed 5 bases from V and 0 bases from J, with 14 bases in between. DNA of the CDR3: TGTGCCAGCAGCCCCCGGACTGACAGCTCCTACAATGAGCAGTTCTTC. It translates to CASSPRTDSSYNEQFF. The whole variable domain, remainder taken from reference TRBV11-3 and TRBJ2-1, is EAGVVQSPRYKIIEKKQPVAFWCNPISGHNTLYWYLQNLGQGPELLIRYENEEAVDDSQLPKDRFSAERLKGVDSTLKIQPAELGDSAVYLCASSPRTDSSYNEQFFGPGTRLTVL.

J is TRBJ2-7 and V is TRBV11-2, with TRBD1 identical over 9 bases. Germline CDR1 is SGHAT and CDR2 is FQNNGV. This CDR3 is built from 14 residues. Trimming cost V 3 bases and J 4 bases; bases outside gene matches: 4. CDR3 sequence reads: CASSLGTGRYEQYF. CDR3 in DNA: TGTGCCAGCAGCTTGGGGACAGGGAGGTACGAGCAGTACTTC.

This clone was seen once. The genes are TRBV28 and TRBJ1-5, with TRBD1 as a possible D gene (6 bases). Germline CDR1 is MDHEN and CDR2 is SYDVKM. V was trimmed by 6 bases and J by 1 base, leaving 10 bases between them. The CDR3 length is 14 residues. The CDR3 DNA follows: TGTGCCAGCAGCCAAGGACAGAGCAATCAGCCCCAGCATTTT. This codes for CASSQGQSNQPQHF.

This chain joins TRBV27 and TRBJ2-3; D call uncertain. CDR1 MNHEY and CDR2 SMNVEV come from the germline V gene (reference sequence). Trimming removed 4 bases at V and 0 bases at J, with 11 bases between. CDR3 length: 15 amino acids. CDR3 DNA sequence: TGTGCCAGCAGTTATACCGCCGTCAGCACAGATACGCAGTATTTT. This translates into CASSYTAVSTDTQYF.

Only one count was recorded for this clone. The rearrangement uses TRBV5-1 and TRBJ2-2; D not certain. The germline CDR1 and CDR2 sequences are SGHRS and YFSETQ. V dropped 2 bases and J dropped 4 bases, with 3 bases sitting between them. This CDR3 is 12 amino acids long. CDR3 amino acids: CASSFSTGELFF. CDR3 nucleotides: TGCGCCAGCAGCTTTTCCACCGGGGAGCTGTTTTTT.

The rearrangement links TRBV27 to TRBJ1-5, with D unclear. Germline CDR1 is MNHEY and CDR2 is SMNVEV (reference sequence). Trimming took off 2 bases at V and 4 bases at J, with 6 bases between the two ends. CDR3 length equals 13 residues. CDR3 in DNA: TGTGCCAGCAGTTTACTATCGAATCAGCCCCAGCATTTT. Translation: CASSLLSNQPQHF.

The chain joins TRBV7-9 to TRBJ2-1; possibly TRBD1 for D (5 bases). Deletions cut 2 bases from V and 10 bases from J, with 9 bases between. The length of the CDR3 is 12 residues. The germline V gene encodes CDR1 SEHNR and CDR2 FQNEAQ (reference sequence). Here the CDR3 reads CASSLMRQEQFF. As DNA, the CDR3 is TGTGCCAGCAGCTTAATGCGACAGGAGCAGTTCTTC.

The genes are TRBV7-3 and TRBJ2-1; 11 bases are a match to TRBD2. The germline gives CDR1 SGHTA, CDR2 FQGTGA. V lost 2 bases and J lost 4; bases outside the gene matches: 4. This CDR3 comprises 16 residues. CDR3 sequence: CASSLVAGGNYNEQFF. CDR3 nucleotides: TGTGCCAGCAGCTTAGTAGCGGGAGGGAATTACAATGAGCAGTTCTTC.

The chain is built from TRBV30 and TRBJ1-2; no clear D. Germline CDR1 GTSNPN, CDR2 SVGIG (reference sequence). The CDR3 has 16 residues. Trimming took off 3 bases at V and 0 bases at J, with 17 bases between the two ends. The CDR3 DNA is TGTGCCTGGAGCTCCCCACCCGGACTTGCTAACTATGGCTACACCTTC. It yields the protein CAWSSPPGLANYGYTF.

The chain carries TRBV7-9 and TRBJ2-7; D not resolved. V dropped 2 bases and J dropped 5 bases, with 7 bases sitting between them. Per the germline V gene, CDR1 is SEHNR and CDR2 is FQNEAQ (reference sequence). The CDR3 sequence is 12 residues long. The DNA of the CDR3 is TGTGCCAGCAGCTTAATTTTCGACGAGCAGTACTTC. Its protein product is CASSLIFDEQYF.